These 26 T cell receptor beta chains share one sample of origin, sequenced in a study of Ad26.COV2.S vaccination and SARS-CoV-2 variants. Clones were read by immunoSEQ multiplex PCR, and TCRdb kept only the in-frame ones, dropping some. The table records around 340,000 clones, 80% to 90% of them present only once. Treatment noted: around 19 received Ad26.COV2.S at low or high dose, single or two shots; 5 received placebo; per-sample allocation not given. Material that was analyzed had been drawn on day 63 after the first vaccine or placebo injection. The sequencing here drew on peripheral blood, taken in a trial of Ad26.COV2.S vaccine versus placebo. These receptors were obtained from a person aged 18-60 years who received the Ad26.COV2.S COVID-19 vaccine or a placebo.

This clone was seen once. V usage is TRBV3-1 (or the pseudogene TRBV3-2) and J usage is TRBJ2-3; 10 nucleotides line up with TRBD2. The CDR3 has 17 amino acids. The junction had 6 bases not matched to a gene; V was cut back by 0 bases and J by 3 bases. CDR1 is LGHDT, CDR2 YNNKEL, per germline (reference sequence). The CDR3 region is CASSQEVRLAGTDTQYF. For the CDR3, the DNA is TGTGCCAGCAGCCAAGAAGTTAGACTAGCGGGTACAGATACGCAGTATTTT.

This chain uses TRBV10-3 with TRBJ2-1, with D perhaps matching TRBD2 (5 bases). The germline gives CDR1 ENHRY, CDR2 SYGVKD. Trimming took 3 bases from V and 0 from J, leaving 9 bases between them. The CDR3 is made up of 15 amino acids. The CDR3 protein is CAISEGGSSYNEQFF. The CDR3 nucleotides read TGTGCCATCAGTGAAGGAGGTAGCTCCTACAATGAGCAGTTCTTC.

This clone was seen once. The V call is TRBV4-2, the J call TRBJ1-4; 9 bases are a match to TRBD1. The V and J ends lost 3 bases and 6 bases, in that order; junction bases with no gene match: 5. Per the germline V gene, CDR1 is LGHNA and CDR2 is YNFKEQ. This CDR3 is built from 15 residues. The CDR3 coding sequence is TGTGCCAGCAGCCAGGGGACAGGGTTTTATGAAAAACTGTTTTTT. It translates to CASSQGTGFYEKLFF.

The chain employs TRBV6-6 and TRBJ2-7, with 9 bases that match TRBD1. CDR3 length: 12 amino acids. The ends lost 6 bases at V and 6 bases at J; junction bases unmatched: 3. Looked up from germline, CDR1 is MNHNY and CDR2 is SVGAGI (reference sequence). CDR3 DNA: TGTGCCAGCAGCGACAGGGGGAGCGAGCAGTACTTC. Protein sequence: CASSDRGSEQYF.

This chain links TRBV3-1 (or the pseudogene TRBV3-2) with TRBJ1-3, with D unresolved. The CDR3 covers 13 residues. The germline gives CDR1 LGHDT, CDR2 YNNKEL (reference sequence). Trimming took off 0 bases at V and 8 bases at J, with 8 bases between the two ends. In DNA, the CDR3 is TGTGCCAGCAGCCAAGAGTCGGCATACACCATATATTTT. The encoded protein is CASSQESAYTIYF.

This clone is a singleton in its sample. V and J are TRBV5-1 and TRBJ1-5, with D perhaps matching TRBD1 (5 bases). V was pared by 0 bases and J by 4 bases, with 11 bases between. CDR3 size: 15 residues. The germline V gene encodes CDR1 SGHRS and CDR2 YFSETQ. CDR3 bases: TGCGCCAGCAGCTTGGATGGGCCAGGGAATCAGCCCCAGCATTTT. This gives the protein CASSLDGPGNQPQHF.

This chain joins TRBV6-1 and TRBJ2-7, with D maybe TRBD1 (6 bases). V lost 2 bases and J lost 3, with 11 bases in between. Per the germline V gene, CDR1 is MNHNS and CDR2 is SASEGT. The CDR3 sequence is 14 residues long. The CDR3 reads CASSERQGNYEQYF. CDR3 bases: TGTGCCAGCAGTGAACGGCAGGGGAACTACGAGCAGTACTTC.

The chain uses TRBV2 and TRBJ1-4, with a tentative D call TRBD1 (6 bases). V was trimmed by 4 bases and J by 5 bases, leaving 14 bases between them. CDR1 SNHLY and CDR2 FYNNEI come from the germline V gene. The CDR3 is 15 amino acids. The CDR3 is CASSGFRTENEKLFF. DNA for the CDR3: TGTGCCAGCAGTGGCTTCCGGACAGAGAATGAAAAACTGTTTTTT.

This sequence joins TRBV19 and TRBJ2-2, with 8 bases matching TRBD2. Looked up from germline, CDR1 is LNHDA and CDR2 is SQIVND (reference sequence). After removal of 7 bases from V and 0 bases from J, the junction contained 7 bases not matched to a gene. The CDR3 loop spans 16 amino acids. The CDR3 DNA reads as TGTGCCAGTACCCTTGGACTAGCAGCGAACACCGGGGAGCTGTTTTTT. It codes for CASTLGLAANTGELFF.

The table lists this clone with a few counts. This rearrangement joins TRBV19 to TRBJ2-3, with 11 bases identical to TRBD2. CDR1 and CDR2 from the germline V gene are LNHDA and SQIVND (reference sequence). Unmatched junction bases numbered 12, after V lost 8 bases and J lost 2 bases. The CDR3 is made up of 17 amino acids. As DNA, the CDR3 is TGTGCCAGTTCATCCCCAAGACTAGCGGGAATCACAGATACGCAGTATTTT. As protein: CASSSPRLAGITDTQYF.

The rearrangement uses TRBV4-2 and TRBJ2-2; tentatively, D is TRBD2 (5 bases). Germline CDR1 and CDR2: LGHNA and YNFKEQ. Trimming cost V 2 bases and J 0 bases, with 7 bases left between them. The CDR3 consists of 15 residues. The DNA for the CDR3 is TGTGCCAGCAGCCAATCCGGGGCGAACACCGGGGAGCTGTTTTTT. It yields the protein CASSQSGANTGELFF.

The V gene is TRBV5-1, the J gene TRBJ1-1, with a tentative D call TRBD1 (6 bases). V lost 5 bases and J 4 bases, leaving 18 bases between the germline ends. Germline CDR1 is SGHRS and CDR2 is YFSETQ. The CDR3 spans 15 residues. CDR3 bases: TGCGCCAGCAGTCCTTGGCAGGGGACGGCCACTGAAGCTTTCTTT. Amino acid sequence: CASSPWQGTATEAFF.

The rearrangement uses TRBV28 and TRBJ1-1; possibly TRBD1 for D (5 bases). V lost 9 bases to trimming and J lost 1 base, with 12 bases between them. The CDR3 is 13 amino acids. Per the germline V gene, CDR1 is MDHEN and CDR2 is SYDVKM. In DNA form, the CDR3 reads TGTGCCAGTGCCCGCGGGGGGAACACTGAAGCTTTCTTT. Translated: CASARGGNTEAFF.

V gene TRBV20-1 combines with J gene TRBJ2-7; D might be TRBD2 (5 bases). The germline V gene has CDR1 DFQATT and CDR2 SNEGSKA (reference sequence). Trimming stripped 3 bases from V and 1 base from J, with 13 bases between. The CDR3 is made up of 14 amino acids. CDR3: CSASVGSRSYEQYF. For the CDR3, the DNA is TGCAGTGCTAGTGTGGGGAGTAGATCCTACGAGCAGTACTTC.

The rearrangement links TRBV7-2 to TRBJ2-2; D is unclear. Deletions cut 1 base from V and 5 bases from J, with 5 bases between. Germline lookup yields CDR1 SGHTA and CDR2 FQGNSA. The CDR3 sequence is 13 residues long. The CDR3, as DNA: TGTGCCAGCAGCTTAGACAAGACCGGGGAGCTGTTTTTT. This sequence encodes CASSLDKTGELFF.

The rearrangement links TRBV5-6 to TRBJ2-3, with D maybe TRBD1 (5 bases). CDR3 length: 16 residues. Trimming took 2 bases from V and 2 from J, leaving 15 bases between them. The V gene's germline CDR1 is SGHDT and CDR2 YYEEEE. CDR3 sequence: CASSFIDRQLTDTQYF. In nucleotides, the CDR3 is TGTGCCAGCAGCTTTATCGACAGACAACTCACAGATACGCAGTATTTT.

The chain links TRBV6-5 to TRBJ2-2; D perhaps matches TRBD1 (6 bases). Germline lookup yields CDR1 MNHEY and CDR2 SVGAGI. Between the trimmed V and J ends, which lost 7 bases and 7 bases, there was a span of 10 bases. CDR3 length: 12 amino acids. CDR3 in amino acids: CASTQGSGELFF. In DNA form, the CDR3 reads TGTGCCAGCACTCAGGGGAGCGGGGAGCTGTTTTTT.

The chain employs TRBV13 and TRBJ2-5, with a possible D match to TRBD2 (6 bases). The V gene's germline CDR1 is PRHDT and CDR2 FYEKMQ (reference sequence). The CDR3 spans 15 residues. Trimming took off 3 bases at V and 4 bases at J, with 15 bases between the two ends. The CDR3 DNA sequence: TGTGCCAGCAGCTTGTGGTTAGCGGTGGGAGAGACCCAGTACTTC. Translation gives CASSLWLAVGETQYF.

The chain combines TRBV28 with TRBJ1-2; D is uncertain. V gave up 8 bases and J gave up 0 bases, with 7 bases separating them. This CDR3 contains 12 residues. Germline CDR1 is MDHEN and CDR2 is SYDVKM. CDR3 sequence reads: CASSMANYGYTF. Here the CDR3 DNA reads TGTGCCAGCTCCATGGCTAACTATGGCTACACCTTC.

CDR3 in DNA: TGTGCCAGCAGCCCCTGGGGATTCGAGCGGGAGGGGGGTTACTACAATGAGCAGTTCTTC. Protein product: CASSPWGFEREGGYYNEQFF. The rearrangement uses TRBV2 and TRBJ2-1, with 10 bases lining up with TRBD2. J gave up 3 bases and V 6 bases, and 20 bases lay outside the gene matches. Germline V gene sequence: CDR1 SNHLY, CDR2 FYNNEI. This CDR3 has 20 amino acids.

This clone has a handful of counts. This chain links TRBV24-1 with TRBJ1-1; 7 bases are shared with TRBD1. CDR3 length equals 13 residues. Losses at the gene ends were 4 bases for V and 4 bases for J; bases not matched to a gene: 2. Germline CDR1 KGHDR, CDR2 SFDVKD. CDR3 nucleotide sequence: TGTGCCACCAGTGAGGGACAGTTCACTGAAGCTTTCTTT. This encodes CATSEGQFTEAFF.

The chain links TRBV4-3 to TRBJ1-1; no reliable D call. The CDR3 is made up of 15 amino acids. Trimming took off 3 bases at V and 1 base at J, with 12 bases between the two ends. CDR1 is LGHNA, CDR2 YSLEER, per germline. The CDR3 here is CASSQNGGGNTEAFF. The CDR3 nucleotides read TGCGCCAGCAGCCAGAACGGCGGCGGGAACACTGAAGCTTTCTTT.

This chain connects TRBV19 to TRBJ2-2; D is uncertain. V was cut by 8 bases and J by 2 bases, with 9 bases left in between. Per the germline V gene, CDR1 is LNHDA and CDR2 is SQIVND (reference sequence). The CDR3 contains 13 residues. CDR3 region: CASLDFNTGELFF. The CDR3 bases are TGTGCCAGTCTTGACTTTAACACCGGGGAGCTGTTTTTT. Combining the CDR3 with reference TRBV19 and TRBJ2-2 gives the whole variable domain DGGITQSPKYLFRKEGQNVTLSCEQNLNHDAMYWYRQDPGQGLRLIYYSQIVNDFQKGDIAEGYSVSREKKESFPLTVTSAQKNPTAFYLCASLDFNTGELFFGEGSRLTVL.

The rearrangement joins TRBV4-1 to TRBJ2-1, with TRBD2 matching over 9 bases. CDR1 and CDR2 from the germline V gene are MGHRA and YSYEKL. Trimming cost V 5 bases and J 2 bases; bases outside gene matches: 4. This CDR3 spans 15 amino acids. Here the CDR3 reads CASSFPSGAYNEQFF. The CDR3 nucleotides are TGCGCCAGCAGCTTCCCTAGCGGGGCCTACAATGAGCAGTTCTTC.

J is TRBJ2-1 and V is TRBV7-3, with 7 bases that match TRBD2. CDR1 SGHTA and CDR2 FQGTGA come from the germline V gene. This CDR3 region has 17 residues. V lost 2 bases to trimming and J lost 9 bases; unmatched junction nucleotides: 16. The CDR3 DNA follows: TGTGCCAGCAGCTTAGTCTGCCTGAGACTAGCCTCCGGTGAGCAGTTCTTC. It is translated as CASSLVCLRLASGEQFF.

This clone has only one observation. The chain combines TRBV5-1 with TRBJ1-1, with D unresolved. Trimming took off 1 base at V and 8 bases at J, with 15 bases between the two ends. This CDR3 has 14 residues. Germline V gives CDR1 SGHRS, CDR2 YFSETQ. The CDR3, as DNA: TGCGCCAGCAGCTTGAGCATCTTCTCACAGGAAGCTTTCTTT. Translation gives CASSLSIFSQEAFF.